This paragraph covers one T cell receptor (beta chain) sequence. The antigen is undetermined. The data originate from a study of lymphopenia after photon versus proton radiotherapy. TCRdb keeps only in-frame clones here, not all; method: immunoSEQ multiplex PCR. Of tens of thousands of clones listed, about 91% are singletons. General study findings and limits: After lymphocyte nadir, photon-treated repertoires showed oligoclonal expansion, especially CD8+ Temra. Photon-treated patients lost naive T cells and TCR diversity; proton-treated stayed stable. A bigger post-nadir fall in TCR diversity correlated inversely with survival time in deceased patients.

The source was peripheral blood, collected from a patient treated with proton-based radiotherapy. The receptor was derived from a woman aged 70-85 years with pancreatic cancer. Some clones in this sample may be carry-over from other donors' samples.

DNA for the CDR3: TGTGCCAGCAGCCGGGACTCACTCGGCGGCTACACCTTC. Residues: CASSRDSLGGYTF. The genes are TRBV28 and TRBJ1-2, with D perhaps matching TRBD1 (5 bases). This CDR3 comprises 13 residues. With 6 bases removed from V and 8 bases from J, the gap between germline ends came to 16 bases. Germline V gene lookup returns CDR1 MDHEN and CDR2 SYDVKM.